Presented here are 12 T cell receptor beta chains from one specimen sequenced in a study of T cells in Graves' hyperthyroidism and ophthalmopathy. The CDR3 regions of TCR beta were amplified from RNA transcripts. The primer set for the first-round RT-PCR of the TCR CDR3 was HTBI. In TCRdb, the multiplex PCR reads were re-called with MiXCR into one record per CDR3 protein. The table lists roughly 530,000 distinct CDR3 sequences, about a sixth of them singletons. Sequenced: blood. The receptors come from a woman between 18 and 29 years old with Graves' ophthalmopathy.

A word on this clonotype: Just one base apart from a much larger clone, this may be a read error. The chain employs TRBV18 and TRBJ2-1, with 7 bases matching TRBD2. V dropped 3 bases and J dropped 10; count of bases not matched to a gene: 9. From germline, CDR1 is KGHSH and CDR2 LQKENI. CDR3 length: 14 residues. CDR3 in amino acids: CASSPRDYIYEQFF. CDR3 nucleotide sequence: TGTGCCAGCTCACCTCGGGACTACATTTACGAGCAGTTCTTC. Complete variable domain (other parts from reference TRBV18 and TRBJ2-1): NAGVMQNPRHLVRRRGQEARLRCSPMKGHSHVYWYRQLPEEGLKFMVYLQKENIIDESGMPKERFSAEFPKEGPSILRIQQVVRGDSAAYFCASSPRDYIYEQFFGPGTRLTVL.

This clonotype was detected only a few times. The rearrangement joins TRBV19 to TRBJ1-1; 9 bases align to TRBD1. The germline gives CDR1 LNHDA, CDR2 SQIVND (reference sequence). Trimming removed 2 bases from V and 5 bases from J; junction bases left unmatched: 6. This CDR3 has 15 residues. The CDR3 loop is CASSIRTGVSTEAFF. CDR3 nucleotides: TGTGCCAGTAGTATAAGGACAGGGGTGTCAACTGAAGCTTTCTTT.

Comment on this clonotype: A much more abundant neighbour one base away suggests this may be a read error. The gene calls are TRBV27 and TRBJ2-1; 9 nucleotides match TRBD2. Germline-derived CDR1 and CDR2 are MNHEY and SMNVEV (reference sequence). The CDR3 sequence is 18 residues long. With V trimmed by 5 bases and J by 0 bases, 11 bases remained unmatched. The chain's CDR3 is CASSDPKRGVSSYNEQFF. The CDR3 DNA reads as TGTGCCAGCAGTGATCCGAAGCGGGGGGTTAGCTCCTACAATGAGCAGTTCTTC.

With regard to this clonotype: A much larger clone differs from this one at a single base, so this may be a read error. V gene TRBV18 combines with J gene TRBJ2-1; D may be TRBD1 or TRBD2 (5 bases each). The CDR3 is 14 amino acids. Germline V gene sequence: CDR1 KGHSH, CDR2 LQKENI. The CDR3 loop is CAGGFGGSYNEQSF. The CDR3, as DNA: TGTGCCGGGGGTTTTGGTGGCTCCTACAATGAGCAGTCCTTC.

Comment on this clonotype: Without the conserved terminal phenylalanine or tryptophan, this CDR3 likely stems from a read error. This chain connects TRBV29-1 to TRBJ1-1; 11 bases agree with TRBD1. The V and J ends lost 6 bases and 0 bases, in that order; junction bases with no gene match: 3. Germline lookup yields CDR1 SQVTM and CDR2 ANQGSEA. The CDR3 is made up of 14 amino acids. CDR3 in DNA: TGCAGCGTGCGGACAGGGGGCTTGAACACTGAAGCTTTCTCT. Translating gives CSVRTGGLNTEAFS.

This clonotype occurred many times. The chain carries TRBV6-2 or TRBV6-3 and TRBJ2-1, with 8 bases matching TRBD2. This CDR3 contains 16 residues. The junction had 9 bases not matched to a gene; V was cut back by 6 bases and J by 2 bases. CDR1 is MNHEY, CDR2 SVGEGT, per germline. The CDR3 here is CASRVQRGWTYNEQFF. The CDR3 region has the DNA TGTGCCAGCAGAGTCCAGCGGGGGTGGACCTACAATGAGCAGTTCTTC.

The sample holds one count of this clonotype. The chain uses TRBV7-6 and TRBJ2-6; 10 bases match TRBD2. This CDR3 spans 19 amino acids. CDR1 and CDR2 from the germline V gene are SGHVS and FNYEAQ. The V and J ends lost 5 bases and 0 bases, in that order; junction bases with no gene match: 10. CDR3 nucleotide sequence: TGTGCCAGCAGCCCCCCCCTAGCGGGGGTCACCTCTGGGGCCAACGTCCTGACTTTC. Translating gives CASSPPLAGVTSGANVLTF.

The DNA for the CDR3 is TGTGCCAGTAGTATAGTTCCAGGGGAATACGAGCAGTACTTC. This sequence encodes CASSIVPGEYEQYF. The V gene is TRBV19, the J gene TRBJ2-7; tentatively, D is TRBD1 (6 bases). V was pared by 1 base and J by 4 bases, with 11 bases between. Germline values: CDR1 LNHDA, CDR2 SQIVND (reference sequence). The CDR3 consists of 14 residues.

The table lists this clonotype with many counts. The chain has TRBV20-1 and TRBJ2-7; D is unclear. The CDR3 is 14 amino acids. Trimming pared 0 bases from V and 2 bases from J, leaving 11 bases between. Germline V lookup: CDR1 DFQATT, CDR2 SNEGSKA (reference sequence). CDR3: CSARDLIGPYEQYF. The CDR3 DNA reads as TGCAGTGCTAGAGATCTTATCGGGCCCTACGAGCAGTACTTC.

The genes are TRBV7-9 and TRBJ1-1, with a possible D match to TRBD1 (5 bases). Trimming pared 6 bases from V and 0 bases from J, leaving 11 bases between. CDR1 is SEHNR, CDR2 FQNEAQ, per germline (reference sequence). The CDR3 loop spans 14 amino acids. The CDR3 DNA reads TGTGCCAGCAGGGCCGGGGGTCTGAACACTGAAGCTTTCTTT. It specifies CASRAGGLNTEAFF.

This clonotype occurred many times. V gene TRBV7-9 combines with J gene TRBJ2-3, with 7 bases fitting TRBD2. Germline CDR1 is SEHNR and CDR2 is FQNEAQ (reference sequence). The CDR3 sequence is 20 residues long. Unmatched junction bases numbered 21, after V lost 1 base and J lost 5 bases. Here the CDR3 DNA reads TGTGCCAGCAGCTTAGGGACTAGTTCCCCTCGACTACTCGGTGGAGATACGCAGTATTTT. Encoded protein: CASSLGTSSPRLLGGDTQYF.

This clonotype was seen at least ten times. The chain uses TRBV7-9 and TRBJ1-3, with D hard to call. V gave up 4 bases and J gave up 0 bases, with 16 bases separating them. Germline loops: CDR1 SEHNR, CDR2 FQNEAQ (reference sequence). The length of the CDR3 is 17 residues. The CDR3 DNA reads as TGTGCCAGCAGCTGGATGTGGAGACCGGGCTCTGGAAACACCATATATTTT. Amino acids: CASSWMWRPGSGNTIYF.